This T cell receptor (beta chain) was identified in a study of radiotherapy plus CTLA-4 blockade in lung cancer. The wider study: Of all patients, around 20% responded objectively and 25% to 40% showed disease control.

Patients with chemo-refractory metastatic non-small-cell lung cancer received focal radiation plus CTLA-4 blockade with ipilimumab. Only in-frame clones appear in the TCRdb table, and some are missing; sequencing was by immunoSEQ multiplex PCR. The data show fewer than 140,000 clones, under 90% seen once. Whole-study results and caveats: In blood, TCR clones derived from the tumor expanded after radiotherapy plus ipilimumab. The authors reported that early blood T cell clone dynamics, with interferon-beta, best predicted response.

To note about this clone: No antigen is known for it.

Germline CDR1 reads SGHNT; CDR2 reads YYREEE (reference sequence). This CDR3 has 15 residues. Trimming took off 0 bases at V and 3 bases at J, with 9 bases between the two ends. The source of this sequence is a human donor with non-small cell lung cancer that progressed on radiotherapy plus ipilimumab. Some clones in this sample may be carry-over from other donors' samples. This chain connects TRBV5-4 to TRBJ1-4; TRBD1 might be the D (5 bases). The source was peripheral blood, collected from a patient treated with radiotherapy plus ipilimumab. The CDR3 is CASSLEAGPNEKLFF. The CDR3, as DNA: TGTGCCAGCAGCTTGGAGGCAGGGCCTAATGAAAAACTGTTTTTT.